This TCR beta chain was identified during a study of shared clonotypes between healthy human individuals. General study findings and limits: Donor scarcity curtailed the genetic and exposure-history diversity represented herein. A handful of donors shared approximately 5% of their naive CD4 clonotypes. Rarefaction indicated that sorted-subset sequencing remained incomplete although depth was large.

V was trimmed by 4 bases and J by 0 bases, leaving 10 bases between them. The CDR3 sequence is 15 residues long. The germline V gene has CDR1 SGHAT and CDR2 FQNNGV. In the study's own analysis: For the immunoSEQ data, sequences were junction-only without quality scores, so filtering differed. The table came from immunoSEQ multiplex PCR; TCRdb's copy has only in-frame clones and leaves some out. The V and J calls and clone size were taken over from that table, and D and trimming were inferred from the DNA. The data contain about 700,000 clones, about 74% of them seen just once; the ten biggest clones take up 1.7%. This clone was seen once. What it recognizes is unknown.

The chain couples TRBV11-2 to TRBJ1-5; no clear D gene. Sequenced material: memory CD4+ T cells sorted from blood. Indicated subset: CD45RA-negative fraction. This receptor was identified in a woman aged 25 to 39 in good health. DNA for the CDR3: TGTGCCAGCAGCTCGGAAACCTATAGCAATCAGCCCCAGCATTTT. Translating it yields CASSSETYSNQPQHF.